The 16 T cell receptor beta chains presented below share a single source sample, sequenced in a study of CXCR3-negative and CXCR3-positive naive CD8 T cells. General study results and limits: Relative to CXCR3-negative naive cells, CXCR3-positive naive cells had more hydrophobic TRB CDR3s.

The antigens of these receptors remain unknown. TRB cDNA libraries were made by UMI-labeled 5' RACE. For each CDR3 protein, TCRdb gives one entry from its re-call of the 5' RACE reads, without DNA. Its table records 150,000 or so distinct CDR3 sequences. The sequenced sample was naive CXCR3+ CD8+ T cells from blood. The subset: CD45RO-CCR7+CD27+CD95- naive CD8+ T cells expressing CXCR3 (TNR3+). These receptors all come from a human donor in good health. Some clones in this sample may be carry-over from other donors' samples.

The CDR3 region is CASSQDGTYNEQFF. The rearrangement uses TRBV5-1 and TRBJ2-1. In germline, CDR1 is SGHRS, CDR2 YFSETQ. This CDR3 has 14 amino acids.

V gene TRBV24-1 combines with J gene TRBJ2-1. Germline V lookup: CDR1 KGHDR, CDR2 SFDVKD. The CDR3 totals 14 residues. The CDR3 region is CATSDRSRHNEQFF.

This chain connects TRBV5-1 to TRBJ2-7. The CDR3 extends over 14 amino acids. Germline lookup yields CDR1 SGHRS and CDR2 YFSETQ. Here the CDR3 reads CASSFPGSSYEQHF. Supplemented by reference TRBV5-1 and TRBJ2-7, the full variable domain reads KAGVTQTPRYLIKTRGQQVTLSCSPISGHRSVSWYQQTPGQGLQFLFEYFSETQRNKGNFPGRFSGRQFSNSRSEMNVSTLELGDSALYLCASSFPGSSYEQHFGPGTRLTVT.

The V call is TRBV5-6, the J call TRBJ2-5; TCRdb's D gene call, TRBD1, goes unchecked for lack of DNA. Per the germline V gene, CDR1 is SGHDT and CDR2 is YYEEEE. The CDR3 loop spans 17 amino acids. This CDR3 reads CASSLEGYGTVKETQYF.

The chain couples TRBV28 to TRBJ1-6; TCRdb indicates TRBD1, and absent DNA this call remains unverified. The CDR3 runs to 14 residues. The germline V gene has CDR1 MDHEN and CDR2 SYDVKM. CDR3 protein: CASMIGGTYSPLHF.

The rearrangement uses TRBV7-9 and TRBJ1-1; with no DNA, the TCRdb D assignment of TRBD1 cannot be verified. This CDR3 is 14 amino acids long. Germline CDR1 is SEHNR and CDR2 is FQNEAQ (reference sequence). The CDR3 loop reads CASSSGGQGSKAFF.

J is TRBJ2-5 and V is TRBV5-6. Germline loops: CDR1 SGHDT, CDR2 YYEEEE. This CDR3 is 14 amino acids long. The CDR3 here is CASSLGHPQETQYF.

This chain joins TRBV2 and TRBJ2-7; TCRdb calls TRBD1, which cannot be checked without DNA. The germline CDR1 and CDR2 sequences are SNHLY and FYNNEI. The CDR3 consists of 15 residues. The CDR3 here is CASSEWWDRGNEQYF. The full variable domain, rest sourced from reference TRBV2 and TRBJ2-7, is EPEVTQTPSHQVTQMGQEVILRCVPISNHLYFYWYRQILGQKVEFLVSFYNNEISEKSEIFDDQFSVERPDGSNFTLKIRSTKLEDSAMYFCASSEWWDRGNEQYFGPGTRLTVT.

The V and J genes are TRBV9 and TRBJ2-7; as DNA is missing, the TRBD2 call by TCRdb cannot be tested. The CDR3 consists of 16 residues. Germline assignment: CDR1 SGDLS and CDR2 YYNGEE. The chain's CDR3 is CASSPKTSGSAHEQYF.

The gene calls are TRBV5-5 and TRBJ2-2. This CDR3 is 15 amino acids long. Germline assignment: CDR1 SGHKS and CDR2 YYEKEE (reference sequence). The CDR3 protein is CASSLVEVGTGELFF.

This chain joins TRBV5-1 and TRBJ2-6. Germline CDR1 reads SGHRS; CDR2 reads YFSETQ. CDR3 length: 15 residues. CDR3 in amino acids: CASSLYVSGANVLTF.

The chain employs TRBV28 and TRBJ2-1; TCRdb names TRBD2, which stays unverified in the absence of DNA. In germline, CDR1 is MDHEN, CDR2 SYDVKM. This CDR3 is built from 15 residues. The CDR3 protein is CASSFTSGGLYEQFF.

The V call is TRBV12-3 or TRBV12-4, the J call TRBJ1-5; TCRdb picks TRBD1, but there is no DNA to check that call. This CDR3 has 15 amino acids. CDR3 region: CASSSTQGSNQPQHF.

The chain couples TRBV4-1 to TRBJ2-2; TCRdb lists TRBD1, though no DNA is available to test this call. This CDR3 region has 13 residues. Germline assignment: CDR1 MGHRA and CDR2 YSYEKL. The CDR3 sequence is CASSHGTGAGVFF.

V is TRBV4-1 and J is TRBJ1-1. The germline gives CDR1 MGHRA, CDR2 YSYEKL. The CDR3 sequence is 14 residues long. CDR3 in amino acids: CASSQDRTNTEAFF.

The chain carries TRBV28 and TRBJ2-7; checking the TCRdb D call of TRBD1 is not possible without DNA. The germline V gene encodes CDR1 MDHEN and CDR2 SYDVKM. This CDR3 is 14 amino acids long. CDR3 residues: CASSFQGTSYEQYF.